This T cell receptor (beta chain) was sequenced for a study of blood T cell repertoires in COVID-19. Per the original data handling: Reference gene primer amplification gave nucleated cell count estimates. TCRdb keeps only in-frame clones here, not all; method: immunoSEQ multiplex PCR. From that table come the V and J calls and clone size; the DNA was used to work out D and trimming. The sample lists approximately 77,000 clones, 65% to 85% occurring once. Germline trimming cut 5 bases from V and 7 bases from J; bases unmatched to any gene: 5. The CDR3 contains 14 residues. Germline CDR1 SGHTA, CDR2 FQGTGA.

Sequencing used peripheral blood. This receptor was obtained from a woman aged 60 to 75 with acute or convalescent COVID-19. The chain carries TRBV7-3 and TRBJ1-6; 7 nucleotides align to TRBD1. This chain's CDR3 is CASSVRDSNSPLHF. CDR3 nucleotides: TGTGCCAGCAGCGTGAGGGACAGCAATTCACCCCTCCACTTT.